This T cell receptor beta chain was sequenced during a study of blood T cell repertoires in COVID-19. In the study overall: In each case, the material was cDNA or gDNA derived from T cells, B-cell-depleted T cells, or PBMCs.

Sequencing was performed with immunoSEQ multiplex PCR; in TCRdb, only in-frame clones are kept and a portion is missing. The sample shows hundreds of thousands of clones, 82% of them seen only once. Participants were aged roughly 18 to 90 years, lived in about 26 US areas, and enrolled virtually. Participants were placed into cohorts based on the clinical history they reported. This CDR3 is 14 amino acids long. V was shortened by 0 bases and J by 4 bases, with 9 bases between the two germline ends. CDR1 is ENHRY and CDR2 is SYGVKD in the germline V gene. The receptor was isolated from an older woman who had recovered from COVID-19. This chain connects TRBV10-3 to TRBJ2-5; D uncertain. Source material: PBMCs or T cells enriched from blood (not recorded which). DNA of the CDR3: TGTGCCATCAGTGAGTCTGAGGTCGGAGAGACCCAGTACTTC. The encoded protein is CAISESEVGETQYF.